This T cell receptor (beta chain) was documented in a study of cytomegalovirus exposure and HLA in healthy donors. Germline CDR1 reads SGHRS; CDR2 reads YFSETQ. The CDR3 is made up of 15 amino acids. Trimming pared 4 bases from V and 0 bases from J, leaving 11 bases between. 13 Jbeta primers and 60 Vbeta primers were used for the PCR. The protocol was immunoSEQ multiplex PCR, while the TCRdb copy is restricted to in-frame clones and leaves out a portion. The sample yields about 90,000 clones, approximately 84% seen once. This receptor was identified in a man between 18 and 29 years old in good health and CMV-seronegative. Sequencing was carried out using PBMCs. The chain is built from TRBV5-1 and TRBJ2-1; D is perhaps TRBD2 (5 bases). The CDR3 loop is CASSPTTSSYNEQFF. The CDR3 DNA is TGCGCCAGCAGCCCCACTACTAGCTCCTACAATGAGCAGTTCTTC.